A single sample gave rise to the 18 T cell receptor beta chains below, sequenced in a study of CD8 T cells in Susac syndrome. Random hexamers served to reverse transcribe about 0.45 to 1 ug RNA. In TCRdb, the immunoSEQ multiplex PCR reads were re-called with MiXCR into one record per CDR3 protein. The sample lists 300,000 or so distinct CDR3 sequences; just over 90% were seen once. The specimen was CD4+ T cells from PBMCs. The receptors stem from a human donor with multiple sclerosis.

V usage is TRBV7-9 and J usage is TRBJ1-3; D possibly corresponds to TRBD1 (5 bases). This CDR3 has 16 residues. Trimming left V 6 bases short and J 0 bases short, with 15 bases between. Germline V gene data show CDR1 as SEHNR and CDR2 as FQNEAQ (reference sequence). This CDR3 reads CASRSPGAPSGNTIYF. In DNA, the CDR3 is TGTGCCAGCAGATCGCCCGGGGCCCCCTCTGGAAACACCATATATTTT.

V is TRBV29-1 and J is TRBJ2-3; no clear D gene. CDR1 and CDR2 from the germline V gene are SQVTM and ANQGSEA. V lost 4 bases and J 1 base, leaving 12 bases between the germline ends. This CDR3 region has 14 residues. DNA for the CDR3: TGCAGCGTTGCGTTTCTAGGACGCACAGATACGCAGTATTTT. Translating it yields CSVAFLGRTDTQYF.

V usage is TRBV20-1 and J usage is TRBJ2-1, with D unresolved. Trimming pared 0 bases from V and 6 bases from J, leaving 9 bases between. The germline V gene has CDR1 DFQATT and CDR2 SNEGSKA (reference sequence). The length of the CDR3 is 13 residues. The CDR3, as DNA: TGCAGTGCTAGAGAGTGGGCCTCCAATGAGCAGTTCTTC. It yields the protein CSAREWASNEQFF.

The V gene is TRBV7-2, the J gene TRBJ2-3, with a tentative D call TRBD1 (5 bases). The V gene's germline CDR1 is SGHTA and CDR2 FQGNSA. V lost 5 bases to trimming and J lost 2 bases, with 14 bases between them. The CDR3 runs to 15 residues. The chain's CDR3 is CASSTTVLTTDTQYF. DNA for the CDR3: TGTGCCAGCAGCACGACAGTGTTGACCACAGATACGCAGTATTTT.

The chain links TRBV20-1 to TRBJ2-3, with D perhaps matching TRBD2 (7 bases). Germline values: CDR1 DFQATT, CDR2 SNEGSKA (reference sequence). The V and J ends lost 5 bases and 3 bases respectively, with 21 bases between them. The CDR3 has 16 residues. The CDR3 is CSAGGAVRGRTDTQYF. The CDR3 DNA is TGCAGTGCTGGGGGGGCGGTGCGGGGGCGGACAGATACGCAGTATTTT.

The chain combines TRBV20-1 with TRBJ1-2, with D unresolved. The CDR3 loop spans 12 amino acids. Trimming took off 6 bases at V and 4 bases at J, with 12 bases between the two ends. The germline CDR1 and CDR2 sequences are DFQATT and SNEGSKA (reference sequence). The CDR3 DNA is TGCAGTGCCTTCTATGAAGTCTATGGCTACACCTTC. Its translation is CSAFYEVYGYTF.

The chain has TRBV5-1 and TRBJ2-1; 9 nucleotides align to TRBD2. This CDR3 contains 16 residues. In germline, CDR1 is SGHRS, CDR2 YFSETQ. J was trimmed by 4 bases and V by 0 bases; bases with no gene match: 5. The CDR3: CASSLDGGGEYNEQFF. CDR3 coding DNA: TGCGCCAGCAGCTTGGACGGCGGGGGGGAATACAATGAGCAGTTCTTC.

About this clonotype: The junction does not match germline at one end; this may be a read error. This rearrangement joins TRBV27 to TRBJ2-1; no firm D call. The CDR3 runs to 16 residues. Germline V gene lookup returns CDR1 MNHEY and CDR2 SMNVEV (reference sequence). The CDR3 loop reads CASTPLRVSSYYEQFF. In DNA form, the CDR3 reads TGTGCCAGCACCCCCCTCCGAGTGAGCTCCTACTATGAGCAGTTCTTC.

This clonotype showed up just a few times. V gene TRBV30 combines with J gene TRBJ1-1; D remains ambiguous. The germline V gene has CDR1 GTSNPN and CDR2 SVGIG (reference sequence). The V gene lost 2 bases and the J gene lost 4 bases, with 11 bases spanning the gap. CDR3 length: 13 residues. The CDR3 spells CAWSFRRSTEAFF. The CDR3 DNA is TGTGCCTGGAGTTTCCGACGATCCACTGAAGCTTTCTTT.

The rearrangement links TRBV11-3 to TRBJ1-3, with 10 positions matching TRBD1. With 5 bases clipped from V and 7 bases from J, the junction kept 8 bases outside the gene matches. The germline V gene encodes CDR1 SGHNT and CDR2 YENEEA. The CDR3 has 15 amino acids. The CDR3 DNA sequence: TGTGCCAGCAGCCTCAGACAGGGGGCCATTAACACCATATATTTT. This sequence encodes CASSLRQGAINTIYF.

V usage is TRBV6-5 and J usage is TRBJ1-2; tentative D call: TRBD1 (6 bases). The CDR3 is 13 residues long. The V end was cut by 6 bases, the J end by 8 bases, with 16 bases between. The germline V gene has CDR1 MNHEY and CDR2 SVGAGI. The CDR3 coding sequence is TGTGCCAGCAGCCCAAGTAGGGGGTTAGGCTACACCTTC. Amino acids: CASSPSRGLGYTF.

The rearrangement links TRBV5-1 to TRBJ2-2, with 10 bases identical to TRBD1. The germline V gene has CDR1 SGHRS and CDR2 YFSETQ. The CDR3 spans 16 residues. The V gene end was trimmed by 3 bases and the J gene end by 4 bases; junction bases not matched to a gene: 6. As DNA, the CDR3 is TGCGCCAGCAGCTCTTACCGGACAGGGGGCACCGGGGAGCTGTTTTTT. Translated: CASSSYRTGGTGELFF.

This clonotype was counted a few times. The rearrangement uses TRBV7-2 and TRBJ2-3; D gene unclear. The CDR3 extends over 13 amino acids. The germline gives CDR1 SGHTA, CDR2 FQGNSA. V lost 2 bases to trimming and J lost 2 bases, with 5 bases between them. The CDR3 coding sequence is TGTGCCAGCAGCTTATTGCACACAGATACGCAGTATTTT. As protein: CASSLLHTDTQYF.

The chain uses TRBV10-3 and TRBJ2-2, with TRBD1 matching over 7 bases. V shed 8 bases, J shed 0 bases, and the junction held 3 bases outside the gene matches. The CDR3 contains 14 residues. Per the germline V gene, CDR1 is ENHRY and CDR2 is SYGVKD. DNA of the CDR3: TGTGCCATCTCGGACAGGCCGAACACCGGGGAGCTGTTTTTT. This gives the protein CAISDRPNTGELFF.

This chain joins TRBV2 and TRBJ1-4, with D tentatively TRBD1 (6 bases). V was cut by 6 bases and J by 5 bases, with 19 bases left in between. This CDR3 region has 16 residues. Germline CDR1 SNHLY, CDR2 FYNNEI. The CDR3 here is CASSGSRPGGNEKLFF. Written as DNA, the CDR3 is TGTGCCAGCAGCGGATCTAGGCCCGGGGGCAATGAAAAACTGTTTTTT.

This clonotype was picked up one time. The chain carries TRBV7-3 and TRBJ1-2; TRBD1 is a possible D gene (6 bases). Trimming left V 5 bases short and J 9 bases short, with 16 bases between. The germline V gene has CDR1 SGHTA and CDR2 FQGTGA. CDR3 length: 13 residues. The CDR3 sequence: CASSPHAGARYTF. DNA of the CDR3: TGTGCCAGCAGCCCCCACGCAGGGGCCCGCTACACCTTC. The complete variable domain, with remaining parts taken from reference TRBV7-3 and TRBJ1-2, reads GAGVSQTPSNKVTEKGKYVELRCDPISGHTALYWYRQSLGQGPEFLIYFQGTGAADDSGLPNDRFFAVRPEGSVSTLKIQRTERGDSAVYLCASSPHAGARYTFGSGTRLTVV.

The rearrangement joins TRBV28 to TRBJ2-7; 7 nucleotides align to TRBD1. Looked up from germline, CDR1 is MDHEN and CDR2 is SYDVKM. V lost 3 bases, J lost 2 bases, and 4 bases stayed unmatched. The CDR3 runs to 14 residues. The CDR3 sequence is CASSFPDRAYEQYF. For the CDR3, the DNA is TGTGCCAGCAGTTTCCCCGACAGGGCCTACGAGCAGTACTTC.

The V call is TRBV7-2, the J call TRBJ1-4, with no clear D. The CDR3 is made up of 13 amino acids. The ends were cut back, 5 bases at V and 10 bases at J, with 14 bases in the middle. Germline CDR1 reads SGHTA; CDR2 reads FQGNSA. CDR3: CASSPEMSGKLFF. Written as DNA, the CDR3 is TGTGCCAGCAGCCCCGAGATGAGCGGAAAACTGTTTTTT.